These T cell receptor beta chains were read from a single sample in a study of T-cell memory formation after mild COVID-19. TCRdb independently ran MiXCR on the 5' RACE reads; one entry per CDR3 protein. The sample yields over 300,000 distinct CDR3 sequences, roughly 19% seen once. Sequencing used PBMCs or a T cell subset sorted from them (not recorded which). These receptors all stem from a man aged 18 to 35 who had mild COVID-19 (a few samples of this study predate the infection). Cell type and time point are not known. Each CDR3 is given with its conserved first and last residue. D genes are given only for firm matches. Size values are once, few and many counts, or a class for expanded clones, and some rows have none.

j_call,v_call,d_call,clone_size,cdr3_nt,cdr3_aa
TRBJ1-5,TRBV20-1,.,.,TGCAGTGCTAGAGGGCACACGACAATTTCCTCTGGTCAGCCCCAGCATTTT,CSARGHTTISSGQPQHF
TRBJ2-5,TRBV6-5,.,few,TGTGCCAGCAGCCCCCGCAGGAAGGAGACCCAGTACTTC,CASSPRRKETQYF
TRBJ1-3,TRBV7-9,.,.,TGTGCCAGCAGCTTAATTGTGTCCGCAATTGGAAACACCATATATTTT,CASSLIVSAIGNTIYF
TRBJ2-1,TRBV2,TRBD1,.,TGTGCCAGCTCCCCGGGACAGGGAGGGCACAATGAGCAGTTCTTC,CASSPGQGGHNEQFF
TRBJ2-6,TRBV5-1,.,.,TGCGCCAGCAGCCAGGGGACATCTGGGGCCAACGTCCTGACTTTC,CASSQGTSGANVLTF
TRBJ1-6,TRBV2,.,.,TGTGCCAGCAGTGAGAACGGTGTGAAAAATTCACCCCTCCACTTT,CASSENGVKNSPLHF
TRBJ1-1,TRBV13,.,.,TGTGCCAGCAACCTCAGGGAAATCGGCACTGAAGCTTTCTTT,CASNLREIGTEAFF
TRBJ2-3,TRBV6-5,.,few,TGTGCCAGCAGTGCCGCAGGGGAGGGCACAGATACGCAGTATTTT,CASSAAGEGTDTQYF
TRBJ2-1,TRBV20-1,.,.,TGCAGTGCCTTAGGGACGGGGCACAATGAGCAGTTCTTC,CSALGTGHNEQFF
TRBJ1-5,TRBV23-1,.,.,TGCGCCAGCCAAGGAAAGCCCCAGCATTTT,CASQGKPQHF
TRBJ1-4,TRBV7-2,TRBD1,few,TGTGCCAGCAGCCGTGCGGGACAGGGAGAAAAACTGTTTTTT,CASSRAGQGEKLFF
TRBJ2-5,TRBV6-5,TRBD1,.,TGTGCCAGCAGTTACGCTGACAGGGAAGAGACCCAGTACTTC,CASSYADREETQYF
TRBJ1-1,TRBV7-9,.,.,TGTGCCAGCAGCTTATTCGGGGTCACTGAAGCTTTCTTT,CASSLFGVTEAFF
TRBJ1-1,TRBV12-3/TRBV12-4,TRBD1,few,TGTGCCAGCAGTTTACCCCGACAGGGTGCGACTGAAGCTTTCTTT,CASSLPRQGATEAFF
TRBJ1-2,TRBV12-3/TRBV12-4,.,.,TGTGCCAGCAGTCCACAAGGAGATGGCTACACCTTC,CASSPQGDGYTF
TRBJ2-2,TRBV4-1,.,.,TGCGCCAGCAGCCAAACAGCGAACACCGGGGAGCTGTTTTTT,CASSQTANTGELFF
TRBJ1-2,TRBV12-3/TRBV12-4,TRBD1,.,TGTGCCAGCAGTTCCCTTACACCGGGACAGGGGGGCTACACCTTC,CASSSLTPGQGGYTF
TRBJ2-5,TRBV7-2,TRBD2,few,TGTGCCAGCAGCTTACTGGGGGGGGGAGAGACCCAGTACTTC,CASSLLGGGETQYF
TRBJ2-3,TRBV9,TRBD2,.,TGTGCCAGCAGCCCTCTGGTCGGGGGGGACACAGATACGCAGTATTTT,CASSPLVGGDTDTQYF
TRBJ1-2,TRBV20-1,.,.,TGCAGTGCTAAAGACAGAGAGGTATTCTATGGCTACACCTTC,CSAKDREVFYGYTF
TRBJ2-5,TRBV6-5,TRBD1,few,TGTGCCAGCAGTAGAGGACAGGGCCTCAAGACCCAGTACTTC,CASSRGQGLKTQYF
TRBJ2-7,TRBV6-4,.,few,TGTGCCAGCTCGGAGCTCCCGACGGGGAGCTCCTACGAGCAGTACTTC,CASSELPTGSSYEQYF
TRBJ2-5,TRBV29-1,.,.,TGCAGCGTTGTCCGGGAGACCCAGTACTTC,CSVVRETQYF